This T cell receptor (beta chain) was obtained from a study of EBV T-cell therapy then PD-1 blockade in nasopharyngeal carcinoma. Turning to this clone: No antigen is known for it.

Treatment: AdE1-LMPpoly-expanded autologous EBV-specific T-cell therapy followed by anti-PD-1 nivolumab. Sequenced by immunoSEQ multiplex PCR; TCRdb stores in-frame clones only, minus some. The profile covers tens of thousands of clones, with 82% appearing a single time and approximately 24% taken by the ten largest. The CDR3 consists of 15 residues. Germline CDR1 and CDR2: MNHEY and SVGAGI. V was clipped by 1 base and J by 4 bases, with 13 bases between them. This chain uses TRBV6-5 with TRBJ1-2; TRBD1 is a possible D gene (5 bases). This material consisted of CD8+ T cells from blood, taken at day -245 from a patient whose treatment included autologous EBV-specific T cells and nivolumab. This sequence originates from a man in his forties with nasopharyngeal carcinoma. This chain's CDR3 is CASSYWGTAIYGYTF. The CDR3 DNA reads TGTGCCAGCAGTTACTGGGGGACGGCAATCTATGGCTACACCTTC.